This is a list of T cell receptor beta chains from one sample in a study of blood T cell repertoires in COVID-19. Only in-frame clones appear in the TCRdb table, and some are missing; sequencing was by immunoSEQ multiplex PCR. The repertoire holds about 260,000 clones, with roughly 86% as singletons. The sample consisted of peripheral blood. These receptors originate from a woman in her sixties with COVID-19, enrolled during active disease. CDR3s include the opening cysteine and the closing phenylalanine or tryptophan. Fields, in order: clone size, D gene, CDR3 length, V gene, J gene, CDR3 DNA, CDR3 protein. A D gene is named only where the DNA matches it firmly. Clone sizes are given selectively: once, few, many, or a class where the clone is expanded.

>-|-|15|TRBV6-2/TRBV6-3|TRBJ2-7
TGTGCCAGCAGTCGCCAACTACAGGGGGAGGGCGAGCAGTACTTC
CASSRQLQGEGEQYF
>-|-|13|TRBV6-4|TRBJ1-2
TGTGCCAGCAGCGACGAATTCGGGAATGGCTACACCTTC
CASSDEFGNGYTF
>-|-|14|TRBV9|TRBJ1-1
TGTGCCAGCAGCGTAGTTCCAGGCGCGGGGACAGCTTTCTTT
CASSVVPGAGTAFF
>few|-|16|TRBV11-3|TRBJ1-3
TGTGCCAGCAGCTCCGACGGGTTTAGGACTGGAAACACCATATATTTT
CASSSDGFRTGNTIYF
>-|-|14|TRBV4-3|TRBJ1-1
TGCGCCAGCAGCCAAGTTCCGAGCAAAACTGAAGCTTTCTTT
CASSQVPSKTEAFF
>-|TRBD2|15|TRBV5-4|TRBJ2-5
TGTGCCAGCAGCTTTTCCTCTAGCGGGGCGGAGACCCAGTACTTC
CASSFSSSGAETQYF
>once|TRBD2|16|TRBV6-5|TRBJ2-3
TGTGCCAGCAGTTACGAACTAGCGGGACGCACAGATACGCAGTATTTT
CASSYELAGRTDTQYF
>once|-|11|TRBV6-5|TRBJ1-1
TGTGCCAGCAGCCAAGGGGTTGAAGCTTTCTTT
CASSQGVEAFF
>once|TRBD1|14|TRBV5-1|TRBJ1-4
TGCGCCAGCAGCCGGGACAGGGGGAATGAAAAACTGTTTTTT
CASSRDRGNEKLFF
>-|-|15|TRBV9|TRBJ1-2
TGTGCCAGCAGCCCCCATTGGGCGGGGGCGTTTGGCTACACCTTC
CASSPHWAGAFGYTF
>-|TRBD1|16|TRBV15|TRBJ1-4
TGTGCCACCAGCAAAATAACAGGGGGCGCGTACGAAAAACTGTTTTTT
CATSKITGGAYEKLFF
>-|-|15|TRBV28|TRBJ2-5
TGTGCCAGCAGTTTAAGGAGGGGGCGTCAAGAGACCCAGTACTTC
CASSLRRGRQETQYF
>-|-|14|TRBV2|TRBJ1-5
TGTGCCAGCTTGAGCGGGGTAATCAATCAGCCCCAGCATTTT
CASLSGVINQPQHF
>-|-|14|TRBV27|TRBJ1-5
TGTGCCAGCAGTTGGGGGGGAAGCAATCAGCCCCAGCATTTT
CASSWGGSNQPQHF
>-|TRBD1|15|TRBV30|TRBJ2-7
TGTGCCTGGAGTCGGGGGACAGGGGCTGACTACGAGCAGTACTTC
CAWSRGTGADYEQYF
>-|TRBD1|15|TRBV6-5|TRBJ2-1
TGTGCCAGCAGAAACCGGGACAGGGATAGTAATGAGCAGTTCTTC
CASRNRDRDSNEQFF
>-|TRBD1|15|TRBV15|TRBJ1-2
TGTGCCACCAGCAGAGAGAACAGGGGGAACTATGGCTACACCTTC
CATSRENRGNYGYTF
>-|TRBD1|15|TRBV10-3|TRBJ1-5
TGTGCCATCAGTGAGTCCGACAGGGGCAATCAGCCCCAGCATTTT
CAISESDRGNQPQHF
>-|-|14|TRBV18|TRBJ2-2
TGTGCCAGCTCACCAGCTAGCAACACCGGGGAGCTGTTTTTT
CASSPASNTGELFF
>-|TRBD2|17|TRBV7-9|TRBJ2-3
TGTGCCAGCAGCCCACTCGGGTTAGCGGGATCGACAGATACGCAGTATTTT
CASSPLGLAGSTDTQYF
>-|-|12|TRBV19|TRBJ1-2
TGTGCCAGTACCACAGGAGTCTATGGCTACACCTTC
CASTTGVYGYTF
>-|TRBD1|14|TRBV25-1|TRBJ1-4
TGTGCCAGCAGTAAACAGGGGAGAGGAGAAAAACTGTTTTTT
CASSKQGRGEKLFF
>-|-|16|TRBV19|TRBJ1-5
TGTGCCAGTAGTATCAGGGGCCGCCTGAGCAATCAGCCCCAGCATTTT
CASSIRGRLSNQPQHF
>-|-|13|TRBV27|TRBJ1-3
TGTGCCAGCAGTTTTACATCTGGAAACACCATATATTTT
CASSFTSGNTIYF
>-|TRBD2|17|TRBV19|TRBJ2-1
TGTGCCAGTAGTATCACCCCTAGCGGAAGATCCTACAATGAGCAGTTCTTC
CASSITPSGRSYNEQFF
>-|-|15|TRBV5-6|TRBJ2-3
TGTGCCAGCAGCTATCGACAGGTCCTTCGAGATACGCAGTATTTT
CASSYRQVLRDTQYF
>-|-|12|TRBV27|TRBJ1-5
TGTGCCAGCTCGCGGCCTGGGCAGCCCCAGCATTTT
CASSRPGQPQHF
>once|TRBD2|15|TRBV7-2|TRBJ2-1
TGTGCCAGCAGGGAACAAAGCGGGAGAAACAATGAGCAGTTCTTC
CASREQSGRNNEQFF
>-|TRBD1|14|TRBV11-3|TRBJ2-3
TGTGCCAGCAGCACAGGACAGGCCACAGATACGCAGTATTTT
CASSTGQATDTQYF
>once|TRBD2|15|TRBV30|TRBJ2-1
TGTGCCTGGAGTGTTGGGCTAGCGGCCAACAATGAGCAGTTCTTC
CAWSVGLAANNEQFF
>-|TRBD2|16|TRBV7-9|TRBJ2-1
TGTGCCAGCAGCTTCGGGGCATTGGCGGGAGGCACTGAGCAGTTCTTC
CASSFGALAGGTEQFF
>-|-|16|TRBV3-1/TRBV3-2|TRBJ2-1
TGTGCCAGCAGCCAAGGACAGGTCGGGTCCTACAATGAGCAGTTCTTC
CASSQGQVGSYNEQFF
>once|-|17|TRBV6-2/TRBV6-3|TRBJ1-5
TGTGCCAGCAGTTACTCCATCAGGGACATTAGCAATCAGCCCCAGCATTTT
CASSYSIRDISNQPQHF
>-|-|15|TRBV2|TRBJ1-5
TGTGCCAGCAGGCCACAGGCTTATAGCAATCAGCCCCAGCATTTT
CASRPQAYSNQPQHF
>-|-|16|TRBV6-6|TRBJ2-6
TGTGCCAGCAGTCGAAAGACGGGCTCTGGGGCCAACGTCCTGACTTTC
CASSRKTGSGANVLTF
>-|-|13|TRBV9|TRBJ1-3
TGTGCCAGCAGCGTCAACGAGGGAAACACCATATATTTT
CASSVNEGNTIYF
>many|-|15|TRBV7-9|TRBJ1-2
TGTGCCAGCAGCCGCCTCGGACCTCTCGGGGATGGCTACACCTTC
CASSRLGPLGDGYTF